Below, one T cell receptor (beta chain) is given with its context. The V and J ends lost 6 bases and 4 bases, in that order; junction bases with no gene match: 5. The germline V gene has CDR1 LNHDA and CDR2 SQIVND (reference sequence). This CDR3 spans 13 amino acids. Per the original methods: Amplifying reference gene primers gave estimates of nucleated cell counts. The protocol was immunoSEQ multiplex PCR, while the TCRdb copy is restricted to in-frame clones and leaves out a portion. V and J calls and clone size are copied from that table; D and trimming were computed from the DNA. The sample shows fewer than 55,000 clones, roughly 90% of them seen only once. The sample comes from a study of blood T cell repertoires in COVID-19. Study at large: Italy, Spain and the United States were the sources of the convalescent and acute COVID-19 samples.

The specimen sequenced was peripheral blood. The genes are TRBV19 and TRBJ1-1, with 7 bases identical to TRBD1. This TCR came from a man aged 50-59 years with active COVID-19. The CDR3 here is CASSRDRVTEAFF. The CDR3 DNA follows: TGTGCCAGTAGCCGAGACAGGGTCACTGAAGCTTTCTTT.